What follows are 19 T cell receptor beta chains derived from one specimen sequenced in a study of blood T cell repertoires in COVID-19. Assay used: immunoSEQ multiplex PCR; TCRdb lists only in-frame clones, some missing. The sample holds 65,000 to 70,000 clones, around 84% seen once. Sample: peripheral blood. These receptors originate from a man aged 50-60 years with acute or convalescent COVID-19.

The DNA of the CDR3 is TGTGCCAGCAGTCAATTCACAGGGCATAATCAGCCCCAGCATTTT. This gives the protein CASSQFTGHNQPQHF. The gene calls are TRBV28 and TRBJ1-5; perhaps TRBD1 as D (6 bases). Germline V lookup: CDR1 MDHEN, CDR2 SYDVKM. Between the trimmed V and J ends, which lost 5 bases and 4 bases, there was a span of 15 bases. The CDR3 extends over 15 amino acids. Complete variable domain (other parts from reference TRBV28 and TRBJ1-5): DVKVTQSSRYLVKRTGEKVFLECVQDMDHENMFWYRQDPGLGLRLIYFSYDVKMKEKGDIPEGYSVSREKKERFSLILESASTNQTSMYLCASSQFTGHNQPQHFGDGTRLSIL.

The chain links TRBV5-6 to TRBJ2-1; 8 positions agree with TRBD2. This CDR3 is built from 15 residues. Per the germline V gene, CDR1 is SGHDT and CDR2 is YYEEEE. J lost 4 bases, V lost 2 bases, and 5 bases had no gene match. The CDR3 region is CASSFGASGYNEQFF. CDR3 in DNA: TGTGCCAGCAGCTTTGGGGCTAGCGGGTACAATGAGCAGTTCTTC. Full variable domain (rest looked up from reference TRBV5-6 and TRBJ2-1): DAGVTQSPTHLIKTRGQQVTLRCSPKSGHDTVSWYQQALGQGPQFIFQYYEEEERQRGNFPDRFSGHQFPNYSSELNVNALLLGDSALYLCASSFGASGYNEQFFGPGTRLTVL.

This clone was found a few times. The V and J genes are TRBV5-4 and TRBJ2-3; TRBD2 might be the D (7 bases). Trimming stripped 2 bases from V and 6 bases from J, with 10 bases between. The CDR3 runs 13 residues. The germline CDR1 and CDR2 sequences are SGHNT and YYREEE (reference sequence). This chain's CDR3 is CASSFGGADTQYF. CDR3 bases: TGTGCCAGCAGCTTTGGGGGGGCCGATACGCAGTATTTT. Based on the CDR3 plus reference TRBV5-4 and TRBJ2-3, the full variable domain is ETGVTQSPTHLIKTRGQQVTLRCSSQSGHNTVSWYQQALGQGPQFIFQYYREEENGRGNFPPRFSGLQFPNYSSELNVNALELDDSALYLCASSFGGADTQYFGPGTRLTVL.

This chain uses TRBV9 with TRBJ2-2; 9 positions agree with TRBD1. After removal of 4 bases from V and 6 bases from J, the junction contained 7 bases not matched to a gene. The V gene's germline CDR1 is SGDLS and CDR2 YYNGEE. The CDR3 sequence is 15 residues long. The CDR3 loop is CASSTSRQGAGELFF. The CDR3 DNA sequence: TGTGCCAGCAGCACCTCCCGACAGGGGGCCGGGGAGCTGTTTTTT.

The V gene is TRBV13, the J gene TRBJ2-7, with a possible D match to TRBD2 (5 bases). Trimming took 4 bases from V and 7 from J, leaving 11 bases between them. CDR1 and CDR2 (germline): PRHDT, FYEKMQ (reference sequence). The CDR3 sequence is 12 residues long. Written as DNA, the CDR3 is TGTGCCAGCAGCTCAGACCCGGGGGAGCAGTACTTC. As protein: CASSSDPGEQYF.

The chain combines TRBV4-1 with TRBJ2-1, with unresolved D. The CDR3 has 14 residues. The V gene lost 0 bases and the J gene lost 9 bases, with 12 bases spanning the gap. Germline loops: CDR1 MGHRA, CDR2 YSYEKL. CDR3 nucleotides: TGCGCCAGCAGCCAAGATCATGGAGATGGTGAGCAGTTCTTC. Encoded protein: CASSQDHGDGEQFF.

V gene TRBV6-1 combines with J gene TRBJ2-7; D is unclear. The CDR3 is 13 residues long. V lost 2 bases to trimming and J lost 0 bases, with 5 bases between them. Germline V gene lookup returns CDR1 MNHNS and CDR2 SASEGT. This chain's CDR3 is CASSEQDSYEQYF. DNA for the CDR3: TGTGCCAGCAGTGAACAGGACTCCTACGAGCAGTACTTC.

The chain joins TRBV18 to TRBJ2-1; D ambiguous. Germline V gene data show CDR1 as KGHSH and CDR2 as LQKENI. Trimming left V 5 bases short and J 6 bases short, with 20 bases between. CDR3 length equals 16 residues. This CDR3 is CASSLPPQASINEQFF. The DNA of the CDR3 is TGTGCCAGCTCATTACCCCCGCAGGCGAGCATCAATGAGCAGTTCTTC.

The V gene is TRBV6-5, the J gene TRBJ1-2; 8 bases are a match to TRBD1. The CDR3 loop spans 12 amino acids. Germline V CDR1 and CDR2: MNHEY, SVGAGI. The trim removed 6 bases at V and 8 bases at J, leaving 5 bases unmatched. The CDR3 coding sequence is TGTGCCAGCAGGATTGACAGGGGCGGCTACACCTTC. Translated: CASRIDRGGYTF.

V is TRBV6-5 and J is TRBJ2-1, with 10 bases lining up with TRBD2. The CDR3 is 15 amino acids. Germline V gene lookup returns CDR1 MNHEY and CDR2 SVGAGI. V dropped 5 bases and J dropped 7; count of bases not matched to a gene: 8. The CDR3 nucleotides are TGTGCCAGCAGTACCGGGGGACTAGCGAATAATGAGCAGTTCTTC. Protein product: CASSTGGLANNEQFF.

The chain couples TRBV11-2 to TRBJ2-7; 11 bases map to TRBD2. The CDR3 spans 19 residues. V shed 1 base, J shed 4 bases, and the junction held 15 bases outside the gene matches. Germline CDR1 SGHAT, CDR2 FQNNGV. CDR3: CASSLVGLAGGSWIYEQYF. The CDR3 region has the DNA TGTGCCAGCAGCTTAGTAGGGCTAGCGGGAGGTTCTTGGATTTACGAGCAGTACTTC.

The gene calls are TRBV11-2 and TRBJ2-3; D is perhaps TRBD2 (5 bases). This CDR3 region has 14 residues. Germline V CDR1 and CDR2: SGHAT, FQNNGV. The ends were cut back, 5 bases at V and 5 bases at J, with 14 bases in the middle. The CDR3 protein is CASSPYYGEDTQYF. The CDR3 bases are TGTGCCAGCAGCCCTTACTACGGGGAAGATACGCAGTATTTT.

This sequence joins TRBV11-2 and TRBJ1-6; 10 nucleotides match TRBD1. V shed 6 bases and J 7 bases; nucleotides not matched to a gene: 3. The CDR3 is 14 residues long. The V gene's germline CDR1 is SGHAT and CDR2 FQNNGV. The CDR3 nucleotides are TGTGCCAGCAGTAGGACAGGGGGAAATTCACCCCTCCACTTT. The encoded protein is CASSRTGGNSPLHF.

The chain couples TRBV30 to TRBJ1-1; 12 bases fit TRBD1. Germline V gene data show CDR1 as GTSNPN and CDR2 as SVGIG (reference sequence). V lost 1 base to trimming and J lost 5 bases; unmatched junction nucleotides: 11. This CDR3 comprises 17 residues. This CDR3 is CAWSAPRDRGPRTEAFF. CDR3 DNA sequence: TGTGCCTGGAGTGCTCCCCGGGACAGGGGGCCTAGGACTGAAGCTTTCTTT.

The gene calls are TRBV12-3 or TRBV12-4 and TRBJ2-1, with a weak D call TRBD2 (5 bases). With 6 bases removed from V and 15 bases from J, the gap between germline ends came to 18 bases. CDR3 length: 12 residues. CDR3 in DNA: TGTGCCAGCAGCCGGGGAACAGAGAGCCCGTTCTTC. Residues: CASSRGTESPFF.

The chain has TRBV5-6 and TRBJ2-5; 8 bases align to TRBD2. Germline lookup yields CDR1 SGHDT and CDR2 YYEEEE. This CDR3 has 13 amino acids. The junction had 6 bases not matched to a gene; V was cut back by 6 bases and J by 5 bases. DNA for the CDR3: TGTGCCAGCACCCCGGGAGGGGGTGAGACCCAGTACTTC. Amino acids: CASTPGGGETQYF.

CDR3 nucleotide sequence: TGTGCCTGGAGCCCCAGGGAGGGCCAAGTCGGCTTCTTAGGTACGCAGTATTTT. Translated: CAWSPREGQVGFLGTQYF. This sequence joins TRBV30 and TRBJ2-3; 7 nucleotides line up with TRBD2. The length of the CDR3 is 18 residues. CDR1 and CDR2 from the germline V gene are GTSNPN and SVGIG (reference sequence). V lost 3 bases, J lost 8 bases, and 23 bases stayed unmatched.

This chain connects TRBV6-5 to TRBJ2-3, with D maybe TRBD2 (6 bases). Germline loops: CDR1 MNHEY, CDR2 SVGAGI. This CDR3 has 13 amino acids. V gave up 2 bases and J gave up 3 bases, with 6 bases separating them. CDR3 residues: CASSYGGTDTQYF. DNA of the CDR3: TGTGCCAGCAGTTACGGAGGGACAGATACGCAGTATTTT.

The J gene is TRBJ1-4, the V gene TRBV16, with D possibly TRBD1 on 5 matching bases. Germline CDR1 is KGHSY and CDR2 is FQNENV. The CDR3 runs to 14 residues. Deletions cut 5 bases from V and 8 bases from J, with 15 bases between. This CDR3 is CASSAGPLFEKLFF. In DNA form, the CDR3 reads TGTGCCAGCAGCGCGGGACCGCTTTTCGAAAAACTGTTTTTT.